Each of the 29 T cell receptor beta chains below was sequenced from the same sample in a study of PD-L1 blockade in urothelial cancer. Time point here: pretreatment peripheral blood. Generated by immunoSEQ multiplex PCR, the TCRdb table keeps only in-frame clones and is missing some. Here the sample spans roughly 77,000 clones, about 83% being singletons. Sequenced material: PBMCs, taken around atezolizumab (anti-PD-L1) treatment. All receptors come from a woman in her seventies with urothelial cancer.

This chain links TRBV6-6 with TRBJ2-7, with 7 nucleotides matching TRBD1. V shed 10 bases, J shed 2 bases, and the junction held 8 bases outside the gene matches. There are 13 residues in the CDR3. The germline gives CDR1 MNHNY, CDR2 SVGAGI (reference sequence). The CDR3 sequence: CATYRGNTYEQYF. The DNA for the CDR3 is TGTGCCACCTACAGGGGAAACACCTACGAGCAGTACTTC.

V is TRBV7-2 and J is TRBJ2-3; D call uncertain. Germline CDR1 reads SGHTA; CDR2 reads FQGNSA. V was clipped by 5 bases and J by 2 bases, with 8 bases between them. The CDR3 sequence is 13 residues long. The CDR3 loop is CASSHSLTDTQYF. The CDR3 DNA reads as TGTGCCAGCAGCCACAGCCTCACAGATACGCAGTATTTT. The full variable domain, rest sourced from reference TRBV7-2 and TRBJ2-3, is GAGVSQSPSNKVTEKGKDVELRCDPISGHTALYWYRQSLGQGLEFLIYFQGNSAPDKSGLPSDRFSAERTGGSVSTLTIQRTQQEDSAVYLCASSHSLTDTQYFGPGTRLTVL.

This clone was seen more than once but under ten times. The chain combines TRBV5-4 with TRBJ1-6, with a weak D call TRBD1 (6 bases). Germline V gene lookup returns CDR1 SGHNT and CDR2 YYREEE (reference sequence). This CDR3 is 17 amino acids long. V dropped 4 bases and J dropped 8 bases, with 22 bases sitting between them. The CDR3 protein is CASSTGGATGFHSPLHF. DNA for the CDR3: TGTGCCAGCAGCACGGGGGGCGCCACAGGATTTCATTCACCCCTCCACTTT.

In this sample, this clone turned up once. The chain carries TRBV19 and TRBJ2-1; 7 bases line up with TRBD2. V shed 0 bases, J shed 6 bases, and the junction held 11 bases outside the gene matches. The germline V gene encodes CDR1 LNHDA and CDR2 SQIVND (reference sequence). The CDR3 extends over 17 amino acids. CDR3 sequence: CASSIDPIGAGSNEQFF. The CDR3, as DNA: TGTGCCAGTAGTATAGATCCCATAGGAGCGGGAAGCAATGAGCAGTTCTTC.

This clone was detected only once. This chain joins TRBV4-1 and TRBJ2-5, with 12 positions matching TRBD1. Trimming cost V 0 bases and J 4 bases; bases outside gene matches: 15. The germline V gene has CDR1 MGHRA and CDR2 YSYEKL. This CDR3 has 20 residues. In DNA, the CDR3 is TGCGCCAGCAGCCAAGACGCCCCGATGAGGGACAGGGGGCGTCGAGAGACCCAGTACTTC. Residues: CASSQDAPMRDRGRRETQYF.

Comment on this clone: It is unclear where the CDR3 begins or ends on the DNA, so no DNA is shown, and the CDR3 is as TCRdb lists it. This CDR3 reads CAFGPGGTNTGELFF. V usage is TRBV30 and J usage is TRBJ2-2; whether TRBD2, the table's D call, matches the DNA was not checked. Looked up from germline, CDR1 is GTSNPN and CDR2 is SVGIG (reference sequence). The CDR3 contains 15 residues when both ends are counted.

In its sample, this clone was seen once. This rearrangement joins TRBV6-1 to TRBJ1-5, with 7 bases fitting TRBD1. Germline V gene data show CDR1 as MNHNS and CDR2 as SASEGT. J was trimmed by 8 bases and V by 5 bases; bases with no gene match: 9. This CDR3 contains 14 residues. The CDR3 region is CASSKRQGEEPQHF. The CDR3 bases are TGTGCCAGCAGTAAGCGACAGGGCGAGGAGCCCCAGCATTTT.

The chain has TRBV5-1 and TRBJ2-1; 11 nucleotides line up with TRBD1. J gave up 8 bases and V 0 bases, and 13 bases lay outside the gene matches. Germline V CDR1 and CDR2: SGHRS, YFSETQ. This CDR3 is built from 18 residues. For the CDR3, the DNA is TGCGCCAGCAGCTTGGAACTTCTGGGACAGGGGGTGGGAGATGAGCAGTTCTTC. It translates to CASSLELLGQGVGDEQFF.

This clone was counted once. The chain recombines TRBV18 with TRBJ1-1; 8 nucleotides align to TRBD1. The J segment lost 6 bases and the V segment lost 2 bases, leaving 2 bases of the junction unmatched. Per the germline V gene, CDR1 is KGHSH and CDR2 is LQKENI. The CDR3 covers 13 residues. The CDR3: CASSPETGAEAFF. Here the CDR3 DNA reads TGTGCCAGCTCACCAGAGACAGGGGCTGAAGCTTTCTTT.

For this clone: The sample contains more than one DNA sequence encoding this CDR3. The CDR3 is CASSLGQGEAFF. DNA for the CDR3: TGCGCCAGCAGCCTAGGACAGGGGGAAGCTTTCTTT. The chain combines TRBV5-1 with TRBJ1-1; 9 bases map to TRBD1. J gave up 8 bases and V 4 bases, and 3 bases lay outside the gene matches. Germline V gives CDR1 SGHRS, CDR2 YFSETQ. The CDR3 runs 12 residues.

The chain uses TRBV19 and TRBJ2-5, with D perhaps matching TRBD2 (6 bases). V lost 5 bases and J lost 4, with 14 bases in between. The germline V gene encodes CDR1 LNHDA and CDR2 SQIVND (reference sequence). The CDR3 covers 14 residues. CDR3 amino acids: CASSSLEAGETQYF. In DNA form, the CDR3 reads TGTGCCAGTAGTTCCCTCGAAGCGGGAGAGACCCAGTACTTC.

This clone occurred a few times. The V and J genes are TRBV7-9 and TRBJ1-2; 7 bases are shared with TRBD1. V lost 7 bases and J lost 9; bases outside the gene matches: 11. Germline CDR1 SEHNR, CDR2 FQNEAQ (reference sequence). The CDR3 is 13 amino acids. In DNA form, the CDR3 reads TGTGCCAGCACTGAGACAGGGATTGGTAGCTACACCTTC. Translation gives CASTETGIGSYTF.

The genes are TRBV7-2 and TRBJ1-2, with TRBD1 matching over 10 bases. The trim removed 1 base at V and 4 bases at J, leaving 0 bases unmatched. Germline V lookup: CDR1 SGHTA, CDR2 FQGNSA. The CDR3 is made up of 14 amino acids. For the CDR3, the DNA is TGTGCCAGCAGCTTAGGGACAGGGGGCTATGGCTACACCTTC. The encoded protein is CASSLGTGGYGYTF.

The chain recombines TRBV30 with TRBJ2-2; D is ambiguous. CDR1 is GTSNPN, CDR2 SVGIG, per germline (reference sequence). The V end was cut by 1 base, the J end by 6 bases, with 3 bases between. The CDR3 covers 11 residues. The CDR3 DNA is TGTGCCTGGAGTGCCTCCGGGGAGCTGTTTTTT. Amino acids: CAWSASGELFF.

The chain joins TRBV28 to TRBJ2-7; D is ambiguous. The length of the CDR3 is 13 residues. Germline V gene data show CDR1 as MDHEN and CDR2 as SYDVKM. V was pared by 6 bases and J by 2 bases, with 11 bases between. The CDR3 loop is CASRPSGTYEQYF. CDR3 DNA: TGTGCCAGCAGACCCTCGGGTACCTACGAGCAGTACTTC.

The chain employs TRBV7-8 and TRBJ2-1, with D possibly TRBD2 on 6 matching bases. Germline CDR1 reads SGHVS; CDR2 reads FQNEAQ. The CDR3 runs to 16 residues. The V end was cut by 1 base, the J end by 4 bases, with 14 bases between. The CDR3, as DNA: TGTGCCAGCAGCTTAGGGCGGCTAGCGATTTACAATGAGCAGTTCTTC. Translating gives CASSLGRLAIYNEQFF.

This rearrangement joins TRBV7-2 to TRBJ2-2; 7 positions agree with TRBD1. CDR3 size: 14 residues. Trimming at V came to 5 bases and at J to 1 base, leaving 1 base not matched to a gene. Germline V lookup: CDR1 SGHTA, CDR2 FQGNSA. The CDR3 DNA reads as TGTGCCAGCAGCCGGGACAGGAACACCGGGGAGCTGTTTTTT. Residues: CASSRDRNTGELFF.

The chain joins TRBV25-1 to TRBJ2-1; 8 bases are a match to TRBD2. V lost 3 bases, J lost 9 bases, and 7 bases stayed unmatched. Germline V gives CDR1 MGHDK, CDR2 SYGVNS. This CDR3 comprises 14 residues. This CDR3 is CASSDAGGHGEQFF. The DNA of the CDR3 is TGTGCCAGCAGTGATGCGGGAGGTCACGGTGAGCAGTTCTTC.

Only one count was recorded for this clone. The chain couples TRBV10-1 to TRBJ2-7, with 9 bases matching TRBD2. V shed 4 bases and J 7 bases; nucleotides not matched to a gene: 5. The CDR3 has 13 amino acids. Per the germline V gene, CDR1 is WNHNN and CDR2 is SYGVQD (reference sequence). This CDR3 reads CASSVGLAGEQYF. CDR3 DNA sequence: TGCGCCAGCAGTGTCGGGCTAGCGGGGGAGCAGTACTTC.

The CDR3 loop is CAWSMTSYGYTF. The CDR3 nucleotides read TGTGCCTGGAGCATGACATCGTATGGCTACACCTTC. V is TRBV30 and J is TRBJ1-2; D gene ambiguous. The CDR3 is made up of 12 amino acids. Germline-derived CDR1 and CDR2 are GTSNPN and SVGIG (reference sequence). The germline V and J ends were trimmed by 3 bases and 5 bases, with 10 bases remaining between them.

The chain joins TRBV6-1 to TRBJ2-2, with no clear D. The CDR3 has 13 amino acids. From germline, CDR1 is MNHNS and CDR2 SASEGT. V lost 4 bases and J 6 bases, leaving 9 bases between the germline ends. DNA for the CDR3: TGTGCCAGCAGTGTGTCTCTGTCCGGGGAGCTGTTTTTT. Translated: CASSVSLSGELFF.

In nucleotides, the CDR3 is TGTGCCAGCAGTTTAACCAGGGGGTACGAGCAGTACTTC. Translating it yields CASSLTRGYEQYF. The rearrangement links TRBV27 to TRBJ2-7; 7 positions match TRBD1. V trimming: 2 bases; J trimming: 4 bases; junction bases outside the gene matches: 2. There are 13 residues in the CDR3. CDR1 and CDR2 (germline): MNHEY, SMNVEV (reference sequence).

This CDR3 reads CASSLVSGGDYGYTF. In DNA form, the CDR3 reads TGTGCCAGCAGCTTAGTTTCAGGGGGCGATTATGGCTACACCTTC. The V gene is TRBV7-2, the J gene TRBJ1-2; TRBD1 matches 8 bases. The ends lost 1 base at V and 5 bases at J; junction bases unmatched: 6. The CDR3 runs to 15 residues. Germline V gene sequence: CDR1 SGHTA, CDR2 FQGNSA.

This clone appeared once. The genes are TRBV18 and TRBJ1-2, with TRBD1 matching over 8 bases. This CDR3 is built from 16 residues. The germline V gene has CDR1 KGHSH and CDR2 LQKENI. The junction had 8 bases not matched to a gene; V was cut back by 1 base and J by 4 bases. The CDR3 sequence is CASSPLSRQGSYGYTF. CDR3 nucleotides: TGTGCCAGCTCACCACTTTCCCGACAGGGGTCCTATGGCTACACCTTC.

This CDR3 reads CASSQVFLAGGPHNEQFF. CDR3 nucleotide sequence: TGCGCCAGCAGCCAAGTCTTCCTAGCGGGGGGGCCCCACAATGAGCAGTTCTTC. The rearrangement joins TRBV4-3 to TRBJ2-1, with TRBD2 matching 12 bases. The CDR3 consists of 18 residues. V dropped 1 base and J dropped 5; count of bases not matched to a gene: 9. Germline CDR1 reads LGHNA; CDR2 reads YSLEER.

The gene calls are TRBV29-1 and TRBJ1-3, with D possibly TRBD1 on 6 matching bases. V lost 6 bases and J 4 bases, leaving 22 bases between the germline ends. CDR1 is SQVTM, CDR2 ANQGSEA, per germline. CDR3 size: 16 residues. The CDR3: CSVENGRGSSGNTIYF. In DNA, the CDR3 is TGCAGCGTCGAAAACGGCAGGGGTTCGTCCGGAAACACCATATATTTT.

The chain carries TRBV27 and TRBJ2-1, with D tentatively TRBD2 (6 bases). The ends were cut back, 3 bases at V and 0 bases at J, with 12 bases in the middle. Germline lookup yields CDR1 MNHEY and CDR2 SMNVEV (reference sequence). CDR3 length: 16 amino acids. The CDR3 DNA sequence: TGTGCCAGCAGTTTGGACTACCAGAGCTCCTACAATGAGCAGTTCTTC. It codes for CASSLDYQSSYNEQFF.

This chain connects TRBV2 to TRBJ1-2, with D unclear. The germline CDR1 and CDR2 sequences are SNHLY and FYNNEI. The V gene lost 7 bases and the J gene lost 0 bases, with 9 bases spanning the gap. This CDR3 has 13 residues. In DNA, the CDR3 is TGTGCCAGCACTCCAGGCTCTAACTATGGCTACACCTTC. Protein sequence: CASTPGSNYGYTF.

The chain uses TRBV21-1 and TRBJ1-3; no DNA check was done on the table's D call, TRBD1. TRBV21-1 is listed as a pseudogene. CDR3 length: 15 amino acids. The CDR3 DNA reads TGTGCCAGCAGCACAGGACAGAGCTCTGGAAACACCATATATTTT. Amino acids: CASSTGQSSGNTIYF.